The entry below describes one T cell receptor beta chain. The sample comes from a study of T cell changes during pregnancy in multiple sclerosis. Sequencing used immunoSEQ multiplex PCR; TCRdb keeps in-frame clones, though not all of them. The sample contains around 62,000 clones, around 93% of which appear only once. CDR1 and CDR2 from the germline V gene are MNHEY and SMNVEV (reference sequence). V lost 2 bases and J lost 6; bases outside the gene matches: 8. This CDR3 has 17 amino acids. Sequenced material: CD4+ T cells from peripheral blood mononuclear cells, taken in the first trimester of pregnancy. The sequence derives from a female donor with multiple sclerosis, enrolled in a pregnancy study. The V gene is TRBV27, the J gene TRBJ2-1; 12 bases match TRBD2. This CDR3 reads CASSLKTSGGPSNEQFF. The CDR3 coding sequence is TGTGCCAGCAGTTTAAAAACTAGCGGGGGGCCAAGCAATGAGCAGTTCTTC.